There are a few counts of the clone carrying this T cell receptor beta chain. V lost 1 base and J lost 0, with 10 bases in between. There are 15 residues in the CDR3. Germline lookup yields CDR1 SQVTM and CDR2 ANQGSEA. This sample's TCRbeta library carried unique molecular identifier barcodes. TCRdb ran MiXCR on the PCR reads and lists one entry per CDR3 protein. Of about 400,000 distinct CDR3 sequences listed, about 20% are singletons. This sample stems from a study of T-cell reconstitution after alpha-beta-depleted transplantation in children. The sequence was collected from a human donor who donated a stem cell graft to a child with acute myeloid leukemia. This sequence joins TRBV29-1 and TRBJ2-1; unclear D gene. Specimen: PBMCs from the stem cell graft donor, collected from the stem cell graft. CDR3 sequence reads: CSVEGLGFSYNEQFF. The CDR3 DNA reads as TGCAGCGTTGAAGGGTTAGGGTTCTCCTACAATGAGCAGTTCTTC.